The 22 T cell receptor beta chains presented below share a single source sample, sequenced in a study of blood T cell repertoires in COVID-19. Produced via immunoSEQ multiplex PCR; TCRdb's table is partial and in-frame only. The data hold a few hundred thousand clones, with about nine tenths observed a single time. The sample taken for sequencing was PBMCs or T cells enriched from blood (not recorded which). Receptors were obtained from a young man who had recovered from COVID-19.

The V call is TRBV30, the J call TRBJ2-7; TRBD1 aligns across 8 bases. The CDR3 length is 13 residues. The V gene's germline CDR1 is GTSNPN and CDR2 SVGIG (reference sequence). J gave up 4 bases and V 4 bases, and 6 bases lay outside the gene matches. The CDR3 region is CAWNRGQGYEQYF. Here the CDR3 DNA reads TGTGCCTGGAACCGAGGACAGGGTTACGAGCAGTACTTC.

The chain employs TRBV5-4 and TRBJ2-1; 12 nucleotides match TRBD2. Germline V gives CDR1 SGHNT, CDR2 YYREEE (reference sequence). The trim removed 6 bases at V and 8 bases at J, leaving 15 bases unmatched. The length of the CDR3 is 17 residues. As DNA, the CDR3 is TGTGCCAGCACCCCGGGACTAGCGGGCCCCGGGGGCGATGAGCAGTTCTTC. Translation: CASTPGLAGPGGDEQFF. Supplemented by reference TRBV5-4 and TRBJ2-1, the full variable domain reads ETGVTQSPTHLIKTRGQQVTLRCSSQSGHNTVSWYQQALGQGPQFIFQYYREEENGRGNFPPRFSGLQFPNYSSELNVNALELDDSALYLCASTPGLAGPGGDEQFFGPGTRLTVL.

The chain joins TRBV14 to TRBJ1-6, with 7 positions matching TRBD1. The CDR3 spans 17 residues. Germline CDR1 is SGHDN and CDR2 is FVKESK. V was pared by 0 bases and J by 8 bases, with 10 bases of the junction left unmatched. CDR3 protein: CASSQDLGGGGDSPLHF. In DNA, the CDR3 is TGTGCCAGCAGCCAAGATCTTGGCGGAGGGGGCGATTCACCCCTCCACTTT. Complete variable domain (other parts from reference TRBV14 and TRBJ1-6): EAGVTQFPSHSVIEKGQTVTLRCDPISGHDNLYWYRRVMGKEIKFLLHFVKESKQDESGMPNNRFLAERTGGTYSTLKVQPAELEDSGVYFCASSQDLGGGGDSPLHFGNGTRLTVT.

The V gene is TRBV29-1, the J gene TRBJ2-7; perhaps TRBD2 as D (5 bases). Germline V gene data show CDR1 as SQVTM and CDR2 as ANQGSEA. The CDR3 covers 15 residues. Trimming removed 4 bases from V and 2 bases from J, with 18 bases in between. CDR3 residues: CSVVGFLGLTYEQYF. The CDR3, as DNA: TGCAGCGTTGTAGGGTTCCTCGGACTGACCTACGAGCAGTACTTC.

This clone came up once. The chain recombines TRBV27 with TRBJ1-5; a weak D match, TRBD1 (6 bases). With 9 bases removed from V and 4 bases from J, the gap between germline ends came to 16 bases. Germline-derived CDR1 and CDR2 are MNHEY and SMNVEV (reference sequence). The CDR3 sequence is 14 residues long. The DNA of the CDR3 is TGTGCCAGTGGGTATAAGGGGGGGAATCAGCCCCAGCATTTT. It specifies CASGYKGGNQPQHF.

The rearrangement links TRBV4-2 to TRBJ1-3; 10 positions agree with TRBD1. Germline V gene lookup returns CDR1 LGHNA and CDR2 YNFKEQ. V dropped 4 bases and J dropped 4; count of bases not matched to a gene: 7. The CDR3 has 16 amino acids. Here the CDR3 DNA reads TGTGCCAGCAGCCTCCGGGACAGGGGATTAGGAAACACCATATATTTT. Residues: CASSLRDRGLGNTIYF.

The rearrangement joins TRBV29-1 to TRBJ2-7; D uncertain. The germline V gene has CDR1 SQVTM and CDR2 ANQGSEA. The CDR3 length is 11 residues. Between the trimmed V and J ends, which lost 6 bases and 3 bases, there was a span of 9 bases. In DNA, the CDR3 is TGCAGCGTCGCCAACATCTACGAGCAGTACTTC. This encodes CSVANIYEQYF.

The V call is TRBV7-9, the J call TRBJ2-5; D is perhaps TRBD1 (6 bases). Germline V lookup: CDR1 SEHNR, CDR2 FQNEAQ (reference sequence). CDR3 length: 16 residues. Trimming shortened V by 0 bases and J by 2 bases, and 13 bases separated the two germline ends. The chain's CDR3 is CASSLAAGAGQETQYF. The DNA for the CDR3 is TGTGCCAGCAGCTTAGCAGCAGGGGCCGGTCAAGAGACCCAGTACTTC.

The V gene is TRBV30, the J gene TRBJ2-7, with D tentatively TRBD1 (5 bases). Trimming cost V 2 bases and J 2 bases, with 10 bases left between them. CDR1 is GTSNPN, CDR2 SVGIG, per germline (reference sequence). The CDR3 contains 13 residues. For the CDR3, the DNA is TGTGCCTGGAGTAGGGGAAACACCTACGAGCAGTACTTC. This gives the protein CAWSRGNTYEQYF.

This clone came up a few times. DNA for the CDR3: TGTGCCAGCAGCTTAGGCGGCTACGAGCAGTACTTC. It is translated as CASSLGGYEQYF. The chain carries TRBV13 and TRBJ2-7, with D uncertain. With 0 bases removed from V and 3 bases from J, the gap between germline ends came to 3 bases. The CDR3 loop spans 12 amino acids. Germline V lookup: CDR1 PRHDT, CDR2 FYEKMQ (reference sequence).

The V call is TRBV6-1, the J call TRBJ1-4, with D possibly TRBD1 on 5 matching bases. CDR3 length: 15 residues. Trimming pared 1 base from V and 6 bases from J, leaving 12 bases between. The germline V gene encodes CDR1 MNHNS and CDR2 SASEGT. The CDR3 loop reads CASSEGGGIYEKLFF. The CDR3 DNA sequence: TGTGCCAGCAGTGAAGGCGGGGGGATTTATGAAAAACTGTTTTTT.

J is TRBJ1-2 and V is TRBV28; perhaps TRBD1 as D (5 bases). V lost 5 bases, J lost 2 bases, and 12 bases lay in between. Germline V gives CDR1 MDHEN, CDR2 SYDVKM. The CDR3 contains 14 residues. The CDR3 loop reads CASSPGGRNYGYTF. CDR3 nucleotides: TGTGCCAGCAGTCCGGGGGGGAGGAACTATGGCTACACCTTC.

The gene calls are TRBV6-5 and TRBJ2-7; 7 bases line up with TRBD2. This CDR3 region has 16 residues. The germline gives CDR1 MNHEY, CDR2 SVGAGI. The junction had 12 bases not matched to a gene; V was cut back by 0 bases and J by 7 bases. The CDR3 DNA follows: TGTGCCAGCAGTTACTCGAGCCCCGGGGAGGGTTGGGAGCAGTACTTC. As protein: CASSYSSPGEGWEQYF.

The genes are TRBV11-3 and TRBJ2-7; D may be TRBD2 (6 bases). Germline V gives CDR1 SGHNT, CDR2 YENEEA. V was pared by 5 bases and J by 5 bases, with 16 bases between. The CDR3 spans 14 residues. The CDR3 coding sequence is TGTGCCAGCAGCCGCGGAGGGGTCGGCGACGAGCAGTACTTC. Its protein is CASSRGGVGDEQYF.

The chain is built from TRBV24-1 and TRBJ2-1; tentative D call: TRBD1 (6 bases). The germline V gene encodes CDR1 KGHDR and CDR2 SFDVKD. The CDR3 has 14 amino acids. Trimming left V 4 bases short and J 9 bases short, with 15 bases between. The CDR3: CATSDPHRASEQFF. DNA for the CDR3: TGTGCCACCAGTGACCCCCACAGGGCAAGTGAGCAGTTCTTC.

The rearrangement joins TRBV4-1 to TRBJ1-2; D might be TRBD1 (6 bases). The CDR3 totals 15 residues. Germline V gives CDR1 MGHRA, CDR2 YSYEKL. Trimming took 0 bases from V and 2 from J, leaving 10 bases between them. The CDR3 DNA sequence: TGCGCCAGCAGCCAAGAGGGGGCGGTGAACTATGGCTACACCTTC. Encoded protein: CASSQEGAVNYGYTF.

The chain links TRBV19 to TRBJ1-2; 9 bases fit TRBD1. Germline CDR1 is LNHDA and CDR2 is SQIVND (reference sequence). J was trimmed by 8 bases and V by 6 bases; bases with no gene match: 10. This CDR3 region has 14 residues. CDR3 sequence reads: CASRGQGMGLGYTF. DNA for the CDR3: TGTGCCAGTAGGGGACAGGGCATGGGGCTAGGCTACACCTTC.

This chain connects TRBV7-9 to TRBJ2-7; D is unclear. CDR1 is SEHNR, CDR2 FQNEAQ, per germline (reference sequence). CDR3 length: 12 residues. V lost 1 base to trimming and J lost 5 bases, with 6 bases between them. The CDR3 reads CASSLVAHEQYF. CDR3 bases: TGTGCCAGCAGCTTAGTGGCTCACGAGCAGTACTTC. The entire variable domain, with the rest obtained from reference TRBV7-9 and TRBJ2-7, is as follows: DTGVSQNPRHKITKRGQNVTFRCDPISEHNRLYWYRQTLGQGPEFLTYFQNEAQLEKSRLLSDRFSAERPKGSFSTLEIQRTEQGDSAMYLCASSLVAHEQYFGPGTRLTVT.

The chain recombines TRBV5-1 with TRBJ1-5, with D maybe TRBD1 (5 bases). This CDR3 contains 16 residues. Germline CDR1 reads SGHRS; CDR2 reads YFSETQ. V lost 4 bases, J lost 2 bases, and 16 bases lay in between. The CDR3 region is CASSLGGPTGNQPQHF. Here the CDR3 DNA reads TGCGCCAGCAGCCTCGGGGGTCCTACTGGCAATCAGCCCCAGCATTTT. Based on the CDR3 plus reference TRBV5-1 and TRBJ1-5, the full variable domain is KAGVTQTPRYLIKTRGQQVTLSCSPISGHRSVSWYQQTPGQGLQFLFEYFSETQRNKGNFPGRFSGRQFSNSRSEMNVSTLELGDSALYLCASSLGGPTGNQPQHFGDGTRLSIL.

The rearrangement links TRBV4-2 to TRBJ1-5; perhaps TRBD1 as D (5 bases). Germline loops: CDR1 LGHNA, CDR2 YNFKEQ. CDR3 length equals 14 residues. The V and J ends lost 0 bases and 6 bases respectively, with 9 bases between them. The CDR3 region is CASSQDRGSQPQHF. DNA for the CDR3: TGTGCCAGCAGCCAAGATCGGGGGAGTCAGCCCCAGCATTTT.

CDR3 loop: CSVEDGQGAGGYGYTF. CDR3 DNA: TGCAGCGTTGAAGATGGTCAGGGGGCAGGGGGCTATGGCTACACCTTC. The chain carries TRBV29-1 and TRBJ1-2; TRBD1 aligns across 8 bases. J gave up 4 bases and V 0 bases, and 10 bases lay outside the gene matches. Per germline, CDR1 SQVTM and CDR2 ANQGSEA. This CDR3 contains 16 residues.

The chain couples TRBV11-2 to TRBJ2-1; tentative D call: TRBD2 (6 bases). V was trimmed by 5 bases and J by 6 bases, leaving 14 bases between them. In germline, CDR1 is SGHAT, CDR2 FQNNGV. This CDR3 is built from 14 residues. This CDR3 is CASSLGGTVNEQFF. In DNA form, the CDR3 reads TGTGCCAGCAGCCTTGGCGGGACGGTCAATGAGCAGTTCTTC.